This entry features one T cell receptor (beta chain) sequence. This clone was detected a few times. Its antigen remains unidentified. No base quality values were provided; no much bigger clone lies one nucleotide off. Enrolling through a virtual design, the prospective study's participants ranged in age from roughly 18 to 89 years and lived across 24 United States geographic areas. To assign participants to cohorts, the prospective study relied on clinical history that participants themselves reported in a screening survey and a study questionnaire. Recovered participants in ImmuneRACE Cohort 3 were defined by two consecutive negative NP/OP PCR tests, clearance by a healthcare professional, or resolution of symptoms. In the prospective study, whole blood, serum and a nasopharyngeal or oropharyngeal swab were collected from each participant by mobile phlebotomists. Participants in the prospective study had the option to provide additional blood draws and questionnaires over a roughly 2-month period. Prospective study blood samples were shipped either frozen or at room temperature before DNA extraction.

TCRbeta CDR3 regions were amplified from genomic DNA using the immunoSEQ Assay, a bias-controlled multiplex PCR. Per the original workflow: Within the assay, amplification of reference gene primers was used to estimate how many nucleated cells each sample contained. Sequence reads were collapsed and filtered to measure the absolute abundance of every unique TCRbeta CDR3 rearrangement. Productive Simpson clonality was computed per sample as the square root of Simpson's diversity index over productive rearrangements. Entries here come from immuneACCESS through TCRdb and include only in-frame sequences with V and J called. Some clones fail to appear in such tables; in the studies checked, an unresolved V gene covers under half of the shortfall, and the cause of the remainder is unknown. V and J calls and clone size are as listed in that table; D and trimming were resolved from the DNA. The table for this sample lists more than 300,000 clones; around 83% of them were counted only once. The ten largest clones represent over 4.5% of the sample.

The data belong to a study of blood T cell repertoires in COVID-19 (dated by TCRdb to 2018 to 2020). For context, the study as a whole: Samples from collaborators originated in the United States, Italy and Spain and spanned both the acute and convalescent phases of COVID-19. Where available, HLA class I and class II types were taken from metadata supplied by the sample provider and were not determined by assay-based typing. Nearly every sample came with metadata listing a de-identified subject ID, COVID-19 status, age in years and sex. The material from the prospective study consisted of cDNA or gDNA derived from T cells, B-cell-depleted T cells, or PBMCs. The dataset comprised deeply sampled blood TCRbeta repertoires from subjects exposed to, actively infected with, or recovered from COVID-19. Samples were obtained from the ongoing ImmuneRACE study (first 160 participants) and from over 1,000 subjects provided by 6 global collaborators. The repertoires were released in a freely available public database meant as a resource for research on the immune response to SARS-CoV-2. Here is what the overall study found, with its caveats: The quantity of clinical and demographic metadata differed by source and by participant and was supplied without curation.

CDR1 and CDR2 are read off the germline V gene (reference sequence) as SEHNR and FQNEAQ. The CDR3, cysteine through phenylalanine, is 14 amino acids long. The sequence is cut down to CDR3 DNA, 42 bases in frame from base 1. A distance of 12 bases separates the germline ends of V and J, which lose 3 bases and 3 bases respectively. Sequences were obtained from PBMCs or T cells enriched from blood (not recorded which). The source of this sequence is a woman between 45 and 65 years old who had recovered from COVID-19. The chain is assembled from TRBV7-9 and TRBJ2-7; TRBD1 is perhaps the D gene, given 6 matching bases. The CDR3 region: CASSLVDSYYEQYF. The nucleotide sequence reads TGTGCCAGCAGCTTGGTGGACAGCTACTACGAGCAGTACTTC.